A single sample gave rise to the 18 T cell receptor beta chains below, sequenced in a study of cytomegalovirus exposure and HLA in healthy donors. The PCR employed 60 Vbeta primers together with 13 Jbeta primers. Sequencing was performed with immunoSEQ multiplex PCR; in TCRdb, only in-frame clones are kept and a portion is missing. The table shows around 150,000 clones, with about two thirds occurring only once. Sequenced input: PBMCs. These receptors were collected from a man aged 50 to 60 in good health and CMV-seropositive.

The V and J genes are TRBV18 and TRBJ1-2, with 7 bases fitting TRBD1. The CDR3 is 15 amino acids. The junction had 13 bases not matched to a gene; V was cut back by 6 bases and J by 6 bases. The germline gives CDR1 KGHSH, CDR2 LQKENI. The CDR3 DNA follows: TGTGCCAGCTCCCTCCGCGACAGGGTGGAAGATGGCTACACCTTC. Translation gives CASSLRDRVEDGYTF.

The chain links TRBV10-2 to TRBJ2-3, with 8 positions matching TRBD1. This CDR3 region has 15 residues. The V gene end was trimmed by 6 bases and the J gene end by 0 bases; junction bases not matched to a gene: 5. The germline V gene has CDR1 WSHSY and CDR2 SAAADI. The CDR3 loop is CASSRQGSSTDTQYF. CDR3 in DNA: TGCGCCAGCAGCCGACAGGGGTCAAGCACAGATACGCAGTATTTT.

The J gene is TRBJ1-5, the V gene TRBV19; the match to TRBD1 covers 9 bases. The CDR3 spans 13 residues. Losses at the gene ends were 4 bases for V and 6 bases for J; bases not matched to a gene: 1. The V gene's germline CDR1 is LNHDA and CDR2 SQIVND (reference sequence). The CDR3 sequence: CASSKQGAQPQHF. The CDR3 DNA reads as TGTGCCAGTAGTAAACAGGGGGCTCAGCCCCAGCATTTT.

V gene TRBV29-1 combines with J gene TRBJ1-5; D is uncertain. Germline V gene sequence: CDR1 SQVTM, CDR2 ANQGSEA. This CDR3 comprises 13 residues. The V end lost 7 bases, the J end lost 5 bases, and 15 bases lay between the germline ends. CDR3 bases: TGCAGCGCCGCTGACGGACTACATCAGCCCCAGCATTTT. Translated, it gives CSAADGLHQPQHF. The entire variable domain, with the rest obtained from reference TRBV29-1 and TRBJ1-5, is as follows: SAVISQKPSRDICQRGTSLTIQCQVDSQVTMMFWYRQQPGQSLTLIATANQGSEATYESGFVIDKFPISRPNLTFSTLTVSNMSPEDSSIYLCSAADGLHQPQHFGDGTRLSIL.

The chain combines TRBV15 with TRBJ2-3; TRBD2 aligns across 7 bases. Germline CDR1 reads LNHNV; CDR2 reads YYDKDF (reference sequence). The CDR3 sequence is 17 residues long. The V segment lost 1 base and the J segment 2 bases; nucleotides outside the gene matches: 9. CDR3 nucleotides: TGTGCCACCAGCAGAGGGATGGGGCGGGGGAACACAGATACGCAGTATTTT. This translates into CATSRGMGRGNTDTQYF.

The chain has TRBV7-9 and TRBJ2-1, with 7 positions matching TRBD2. The CDR3 is 15 residues long. The germline CDR1 and CDR2 sequences are SEHNR and FQNEAQ (reference sequence). Losses at the gene ends were 7 bases for V and 3 bases for J; bases not matched to a gene: 9. This CDR3 reads CASTSWGGYYNEQFF. For the CDR3, the DNA is TGTGCCAGCACATCGTGGGGGGGATACTACAATGAGCAGTTCTTC. Drawing the rest from reference TRBV7-9 and TRBJ2-1, the complete variable domain is DTGVSQNPRHKITKRGQNVTFRCDPISEHNRLYWYRQTLGQGPEFLTYFQNEAQLEKSRLLSDRFSAERPKGSFSTLEIQRTEQGDSAMYLCASTSWGGYYNEQFFGPGTRLTVL.

This chain uses TRBV6-5 with TRBJ1-4; D is uncertain. CDR1 and CDR2 from the germline V gene are MNHEY and SVGAGI. V lost 6 bases to trimming and J lost 8 bases, with 13 bases between them. The CDR3 spans 13 residues. The chain's CDR3 is CASSREPEEKLFF. CDR3 in DNA: TGTGCCAGCAGCCGAGAACCCGAGGAAAAACTGTTTTTT.

This clone is medium-sized in the sample. This chain uses TRBV6-1 with TRBJ1-1; a weak D match, TRBD1 (5 bases). This CDR3 has 14 residues. Deletions cut 4 bases from V and 1 base from J, with 10 bases between. Germline V gene data show CDR1 as MNHNS and CDR2 as SASEGT. The CDR3 loop is CASSAKQENTEAFF. The CDR3 DNA follows: TGTGCCAGCAGTGCGAAACAGGAGAACACTGAAGCTTTCTTT.

The chain combines TRBV13 with TRBJ2-7; perhaps TRBD2 as D (5 bases). Germline CDR1 reads PRHDT; CDR2 reads FYEKMQ (reference sequence). V shed 0 bases and J shed 3 bases, with 9 bases lying between them. This CDR3 is built from 14 residues. The CDR3 loop is CASSLGGAGYEQYF. Here the CDR3 DNA reads TGTGCCAGCAGCTTAGGGGGTGCGGGCTACGAGCAGTACTTC.

This rearrangement joins TRBV11-2 to TRBJ1-2, with 8 bases that match TRBD1. Germline values: CDR1 SGHAT, CDR2 FQNNGV. This CDR3 has 15 amino acids. After removal of 5 bases from V and 6 bases from J, the junction contained 11 bases not matched to a gene. Here the CDR3 DNA reads TGTGCCAGCAGCGCACCGGACAGGGTTATAGATGGCTACACCTTC. This sequence encodes CASSAPDRVIDGYTF.

The chain employs TRBV7-9 and TRBJ2-7; D is undetermined. Germline CDR1 reads SEHNR; CDR2 reads FQNEAQ (reference sequence). This CDR3 spans 12 amino acids. Trimming left V 1 base short and J 5 bases short, with 6 bases between. CDR3 residues: CASSLEWHEQYF. DNA of the CDR3: TGTGCCAGCAGCTTAGAATGGCACGAGCAGTACTTC. The full variable domain, completed using reference TRBV7-9 and TRBJ2-7, is DTGVSQNPRHKITKRGQNVTFRCDPISEHNRLYWYRQTLGQGPEFLTYFQNEAQLEKSRLLSDRFSAERPKGSFSTLEIQRTEQGDSAMYLCASSLEWHEQYFGPGTRLTVT.

The genes are TRBV4-2 and TRBJ1-6; TRBD1 might be the D (6 bases). V was cut by 4 bases and J by 9 bases, with 16 bases left in between. CDR3 length equals 15 residues. Per germline, CDR1 LGHNA and CDR2 YNFKEQ. The CDR3 DNA is TGTGCCAGCAGCCTCGCTTCCGGGACATCTTCACCCCTCCACTTT. Translated, it gives CASSLASGTSSPLHF.

The chain combines TRBV6-1 with TRBJ2-3, with 11 bases identical to TRBD1. The germline V gene encodes CDR1 MNHNS and CDR2 SASEGT. J lost 6 bases, V lost 7 bases, and 9 bases had no gene match. This CDR3 is 15 amino acids long. This CDR3 is CASNLWDRGGDTQYF. The DNA of the CDR3 is TGTGCCAGCAACCTATGGGACAGGGGGGGGGATACGCAGTATTTT.

The rearrangement joins TRBV19 to TRBJ2-3, with 10 bases lining up with TRBD2. The germline gives CDR1 LNHDA, CDR2 SQIVND (reference sequence). V trimming: 3 bases; J trimming: 4 bases; junction bases outside the gene matches: 7. The CDR3 consists of 16 residues. In DNA form, the CDR3 reads TGTGCCAGTAGTATGTCCAGCGGGAGGGCCGCAGATACGCAGTATTTT. Translation gives CASSMSSGRAADTQYF. Together with reference TRBV19 and TRBJ2-3, the CDR3 gives the full variable domain: DGGITQSPKYLFRKEGQNVTLSCEQNLNHDAMYWYRQDPGQGLRLIYYSQIVNDFQKGDIAEGYSVSREKKESFPLTVTSAQKNPTAFYLCASSMSSGRAADTQYFGPGTRLTVL.

The CDR3 DNA is TGTGCCAGCAGTGCGTACAGGGACAGCAATGGCTACACCTTC. Its translation: CASSAYRDSNGYTF. V gene TRBV6-1 combines with J gene TRBJ1-2; 7 bases map to TRBD1. The V gene's germline CDR1 is MNHNS and CDR2 SASEGT. The CDR3 totals 14 residues. The trim removed 4 bases at V and 6 bases at J, leaving 8 bases unmatched.

This clone has only a few counts. This chain uses TRBV28 with TRBJ1-1, with 8 positions matching TRBD1. Per the germline V gene, CDR1 is MDHEN and CDR2 is SYDVKM. The junction had 8 bases not matched to a gene; V was cut back by 6 bases and J by 2 bases. CDR3 length: 15 amino acids. CDR3 DNA sequence: TGTGCCAGCAGCCTAGGCGGGACAGGAAACACTGAAGCTTTCTTT. It yields the protein CASSLGGTGNTEAFF.

The CDR3 DNA reads TGTGCCAGCAGCCGGACAGTTAACAATCAGCCCCAGCATTTT. Translated: CASSRTVNNQPQHF. The gene calls are TRBV6-1 and TRBJ1-5; perhaps TRBD1 as D (6 bases). Trimming stripped 6 bases from V and 3 bases from J, with 12 bases between. The germline gives CDR1 MNHNS, CDR2 SASEGT. This CDR3 is 14 amino acids long.

The CDR3 loop reads CASWPPGLAVSNEQFF. CDR3 sequence (DNA): TGTGCCAGCTGGCCTCCGGGTTTAGCGGTATCGAATGAGCAGTTCTTC. The chain links TRBV5-6 to TRBJ2-1; tentatively, D is TRBD2 (6 bases). Germline V gene data show CDR1 as SGHDT and CDR2 as YYEEEE. CDR3 length equals 16 residues. Between the trimmed V and J ends, which lost 7 bases and 7 bases, there was a span of 24 bases.